These 28 T cell receptor beta chains were all obtained from the same sample, sequenced in a study of identical twins. One entry per CDR3 protein results from TCRdb running MiXCR on the 5' RACE reads. The sample lists about 690,000 distinct CDR3 sequences, approximately 6% occurring once. The sequenced sample consisted of naive T cells sorted from blood. All receptors come from a young man in good health.

This clonotype turned up a few times. The gene calls are TRBV10-3 and TRBJ1-4, with 10 nucleotides matching TRBD1. Germline V CDR1 and CDR2: ENHRY, SYGVKD. J was trimmed by 6 bases and V by 6 bases; bases with no gene match: 4. The CDR3 spans 14 residues. The CDR3 DNA is TGTGCCATCAGATCCGGGACAGGGGATGAAAAACTGTTTTTT. As protein: CAIRSGTGDEKLFF.

This clonotype was seen more than once but under ten times. The gene calls are TRBV6-1 and TRBJ2-4; D is possibly TRBD1 (6 bases). The germline V gene encodes CDR1 MNHNS and CDR2 SASEGT. The ends were cut back, 8 bases at V and 4 bases at J, with 15 bases in the middle. The CDR3 totals 14 residues. The CDR3 protein is CASAYSGQKNIQYF. The DNA for the CDR3 is TGTGCCAGCGCCTACTCCGGACAGAAAAACATTCAGTACTTC.

In the case of this clonotype: A much larger clone lies a single base off, so this may be a read error. This likely comes from a read error, as the CDR3 has no conserved phenylalanine or tryptophan at its end. V and J are TRBV4-3 and TRBJ2-5; the D gene is possibly TRBD1 (5 bases). The CDR3 extends over 16 amino acids. Germline V CDR1 and CDR2: LGHNA, YSLEER. The V gene lost 4 bases and the J gene lost 1 base, with 16 bases spanning the gap. CDR3 protein: CASSPYRQTLQETQYS. The CDR3 coding sequence is TGCGCCAGCAGCCCCTACCGACAGACACTCCAAGAGACCCAGTACTCC.

This chain joins TRBV15 and TRBJ2-2; possible D gene TRBD2, 7 bases. Germline V gives CDR1 LNHNV, CDR2 YYDKDF (reference sequence). V dropped 1 base and J dropped 6 bases, with 15 bases sitting between them. This CDR3 is 16 amino acids long. The CDR3 protein is CATSRVGGASSGELFF. The CDR3 nucleotides read TGTGCCACCAGCAGAGTAGGGGGGGCGAGCTCCGGGGAGCTGTTTTTT. The complete variable domain, with remaining parts taken from reference TRBV15 and TRBJ2-2, reads DAMVIQNPRYQVTQFGKPVTLSCSQTLNHNVMYWYQQKSSQAPKLLFHYYDKDFNNEADTPDNFQSRRPNTSFCFLDIRSPGLGDTAMYLCATSRVGGASSGELFFGEGSRLTVL.

This clonotype was seen at least ten times. The chain links TRBV10-3 to TRBJ2-3; 11 positions agree with TRBD2. V shed 8 bases and J 1 base; nucleotides not matched to a gene: 17. This CDR3 region has 19 residues. Germline V CDR1 and CDR2: ENHRY, SYGVKD. CDR3 protein: CAIQSTPGLAETGTDTQYF. In DNA form, the CDR3 reads TGTGCCATCCAAAGCACTCCGGGACTAGCGGAAACGGGCACAGATACGCAGTATTTT.

With respect to this clonotype: A much larger clone lies a single base off, so this may be a read error. This chain links TRBV12-3 or TRBV12-4 with TRBJ2-5; a possible D gene is TRBD1 (6 bases). The CDR3 covers 13 residues. CDR3 sequence reads: CASKNRVQETQHF. The CDR3 DNA follows: TGTGCCAGCAAAAACAGGGTCCAGGAGACCCAGCACTTC.

This clonotype was detected only a few times. The chain is built from TRBV13 and TRBJ1-1; D gene uncertain. Trimming left V 1 base short and J 4 bases short, with 7 bases between. The CDR3 totals 13 residues. The V gene's germline CDR1 is PRHDT and CDR2 FYEKMQ (reference sequence). CDR3 residues: CASSLAGITEAFF. The CDR3 DNA reads TGTGCCAGCAGCTTAGCGGGAATCACTGAAGCTTTCTTT.

This clonotype was recorded at least ten times. V gene TRBV6-1 combines with J gene TRBJ2-7, with TRBD1 matching over 10 bases. CDR3 length: 16 amino acids. Germline CDR1 MNHNS, CDR2 SASEGT. J gave up 4 bases and V 5 bases, and 11 bases lay outside the gene matches. The CDR3 DNA sequence: TGTGCCAGCAGTCTCGGGGGGACAGGGGAAAGATACGAGCAGTACGTC. This codes for CASSLGGTGERYEQYV.

The chain links TRBV18 to TRBJ2-3; 8 bases map to TRBD1. This CDR3 is 14 amino acids long. J was trimmed by 6 bases and V by 5 bases; bases with no gene match: 7. Germline V CDR1 and CDR2: KGHSH, LQKENI. The CDR3 protein is CASSGRDRRDTQYF. Here the CDR3 DNA reads TGTGCCAGCTCAGGCCGGGACAGGCGGGATACGCAGTATTTT.

This clonotype came up many times. CDR3 sequence (DNA): TGTGCCAGCAGTATGCTGGACAGGGGGGGAGAGACCCAGTACTTC. Translating gives CASSMLDRGGETQYF. The chain joins TRBV12-3 or TRBV12-4 to TRBJ2-5; TRBD1 matches 10 bases. J gave up 4 bases and V 5 bases, and 7 bases lay outside the gene matches. This CDR3 is built from 15 residues.

This clonotype was observed at least ten times. V is TRBV9 and J is TRBJ2-1; 8 bases align to TRBD1. Trimming removed 3 bases from V and 5 bases from J; junction bases left unmatched: 1. Germline V CDR1 and CDR2: SGDLS, YYNGEE. CDR3 length: 13 residues. The CDR3 spells CASSGTGHNEQFF. The CDR3 bases are TGTGCCAGCAGCGGGACAGGGCACAATGAGCAGTTCTTC.

This clonotype was counted many times. The chain has TRBV27 and TRBJ2-3, with TRBD2 as a possible D gene (5 bases). The V gene lost 6 bases and the J gene lost 3 bases, with 13 bases spanning the gap. The CDR3 sequence is 14 residues long. Per the germline V gene, CDR1 is MNHEY and CDR2 is SMNVEV (reference sequence). The CDR3 protein is CASRRVDGTDTQYF. CDR3 DNA: TGTGCCAGCAGGCGGGTGGACGGTACAGATACGCAGTATTTT.

This clonotype was counted ten times or more. CDR3 nucleotides: TGTGCCAGCAGCCTAGAGAGAGGCGCGCAGTATTTT. Protein: CASSLERGAQYF. V and J are TRBV2 and TRBJ2-3; D gene unclear. Per the germline V gene, CDR1 is SNHLY and CDR2 is FYNNEI. Trimming took off 6 bases at V and 10 bases at J, with 14 bases between the two ends. The CDR3 runs 12 residues.

The V call is TRBV5-1, the J call TRBJ2-2; TRBD1 agrees at 12 bases. The CDR3 is 16 amino acids. Germline lookup yields CDR1 SGHRS and CDR2 YFSETQ. Trimming cost V 4 bases and J 3 bases; bases outside gene matches: 4. The CDR3 sequence: CASSGDRGRHTGELFF. The CDR3 DNA follows: TGCGCCAGCAGCGGGGACAGGGGGCGCCACACCGGGGAGCTGTTTTTT.

This clonotype occurred many times. The rearrangement links TRBV12-3 or TRBV12-4 to TRBJ2-7, with 12 bases lining up with TRBD2. The CDR3 has 14 amino acids. V shed 7 bases and J 4 bases; nucleotides not matched to a gene: 5. CDR3 region: CASMGLAGTYEQYF. The CDR3 DNA reads as TGTGCCAGCATGGGACTAGCGGGTACTTACGAGCAGTACTTC.

This chain connects TRBV5-1 to TRBJ2-1; 8 bases map to TRBD2. There are 16 residues in the CDR3. Germline assignment: CDR1 SGHRS and CDR2 YFSETQ. V shed 1 base and J 6 bases; nucleotides not matched to a gene: 9. CDR3 sequence: CASSLRLAGPSNEQFF. The CDR3 bases are TGCGCCAGCAGCTTGAGGCTAGCGGGTCCCTCCAATGAGCAGTTCTTC. The entire variable domain, with the rest obtained from reference TRBV5-1 and TRBJ2-1, is as follows: KAGVTQTPRYLIKTRGQQVTLSCSPISGHRSVSWYQQTPGQGLQFLFEYFSETQRNKGNFPGRFSGRQFSNSRSEMNVSTLELGDSALYLCASSLRLAGPSNEQFFGPGTRLTVL.

This clonotype was counted only a few times. The chain joins TRBV11-2 to TRBJ2-5, with TRBD2 matching over 7 bases. J lost 3 bases, V lost 2 bases, and 6 bases had no gene match. The length of the CDR3 is 15 residues. The germline gives CDR1 SGHAT, CDR2 FQNNGV. As DNA, the CDR3 is TGTGCCAGCAGCTTACTGGGGGGGGAAGAAGAGACCCAGTACTTC. It yields the protein CASSLLGGEEETQYF.

This clonotype was counted a few times. The chain recombines TRBV7-6 with TRBJ2-1; TRBD2 matches 11 bases. This CDR3 spans 15 amino acids. The trim removed 4 bases at V and 7 bases at J, leaving 6 bases unmatched. Germline V gene data show CDR1 as SGHVS and CDR2 as FNYEAQ. CDR3 protein: CASSSSLAGVNEQFF. The DNA of the CDR3 is TGTGCCAGCAGCTCCTCACTAGCGGGAGTGAATGAGCAGTTCTTC.

The V gene is TRBV5-1, the J gene TRBJ2-5, with no clear D. The V end lost 4 bases, the J end lost 1 base, and 14 bases lay between the germline ends. The germline V gene has CDR1 SGHRS and CDR2 YFSETQ. The CDR3 runs to 15 residues. CDR3 sequence: CASSRTDPVQETQYF. DNA for the CDR3: TGCGCCAGCAGCCGGACCGACCCAGTCCAAGAGACCCAGTACTTC.

This clonotype was detected many times. The V and J genes are TRBV20-1 and TRBJ2-4; 7 nucleotides align to TRBD2. The germline V gene has CDR1 DFQATT and CDR2 SNEGSKA (reference sequence). This CDR3 has 13 amino acids. CDR3 sequence reads: CSAGTTLGNIQYF. For the CDR3, the DNA is TGCAGCGCTGGGACTACGCTGGGAAACATTCAGTACTTC.

This clonotype occurred many times. The chain recombines TRBV12-3 or TRBV12-4 with TRBJ2-5; unclear D gene. V was clipped by 5 bases and J by 8 bases, with 15 bases between them. CDR3 size: 13 residues. This chain's CDR3 is CASSALGKETQYF. The CDR3 DNA is TGTGCCAGCAGTGCCTTAGGCAAGGAAACCCAGTACTTC.

In this sample, this clonotype turned up a few times. The chain is built from TRBV2 and TRBJ2-4, with D possibly TRBD2 on 5 matching bases. The V end lost 0 bases, the J end lost 6 bases, and 6 bases lay between the germline ends. The CDR3 runs to 13 residues. CDR1 and CDR2 from the germline V gene are SNHLY and FYNNEI. The CDR3 sequence: CASSEAGRNIQYF. The CDR3 nucleotides read TGTGCCAGCAGTGAAGCGGGGAGAAACATTCAGTACTTC.

The CDR3 region has the DNA TGTGCCAGCAGCGGACCCTCAGGAAGGCACAATGAGCAGTTCTTC. As protein: CASSGPSGRHNEQFF. The chain carries TRBV12-3 or TRBV12-4 and TRBJ2-1, with unresolved D. V shed 6 bases and J shed 5 bases, with 17 bases lying between them. CDR3 length: 15 residues.

The V call is TRBV27, the J call TRBJ2-1; 7 bases line up with TRBD2. This CDR3 region has 16 residues. The V and J ends lost 4 bases and 5 bases, in that order; junction bases with no gene match: 11. CDR1 is MNHEY and CDR2 is SMNVEV in the germline V gene (reference sequence). The CDR3 DNA sequence: TGTGCCAGCAGTTACTCTTTTCGGGAGGTTAACAATGAGCAGTTCTTC. Translating it yields CASSYSFREVNNEQFF.

The genes are TRBV30 and TRBJ2-7; D might be TRBD1 or TRBD2, each matching 5 bases. The CDR3 loop spans 14 amino acids. Trimming shortened V by 5 bases and J by 0 bases, and 14 bases separated the two germline ends. The germline V gene encodes CDR1 GTSNPN and CDR2 SVGIG (reference sequence). The CDR3 sequence: CAWRPGRSSYEQYV. CDR3 nucleotides: TGTGCCTGGCGACCGGGACGGAGCTCCTACGAGCAGTACGTC.

This clonotype occurred a few times. This chain uses TRBV6-2 or TRBV6-3 with TRBJ2-7, with 8 bases matching TRBD2. V trimming: 6 bases; J trimming: 2 bases; junction bases outside the gene matches: 21. The germline CDR1 and CDR2 sequences are MNHEY and SVGEGT. The CDR3 is 19 residues long. CDR3 nucleotides: TGTGCCAGCAGCCTCTCACGGGGGGGAGAGCAGACGGGCGCCTACGAGCAGTACTTC. This codes for CASSLSRGGEQTGAYEQYF.

This clonotype has at least ten counts. The chain has TRBV6-5 and TRBJ1-2; 8 bases fit TRBD1. The CDR3 extends over 15 amino acids. CDR1 MNHEY and CDR2 SVGAGI come from the germline V gene. Germline trimming cut 3 bases from V and 5 bases from J; bases unmatched to any gene: 8. The CDR3 DNA reads TGTGCCAGCAGTTATTTAACCGGACAGGGTTATGGCTACACCTTC. It translates to CASSYLTGQGYGYTF.

This clonotype was seen many times. CDR3 residues: CSVGQGRTDTQYF. The CDR3 nucleotides read TGCAGCGTAGGACAGGGCCGCACAGATACGCAGTATTTT. The rearrangement joins TRBV29-1 to TRBJ2-3; 8 bases map to TRBD1. Germline V CDR1 and CDR2: SQVTM, ANQGSEA. After removal of 6 bases from V and 1 base from J, the junction contained 3 bases not matched to a gene. The CDR3 loop spans 13 amino acids.